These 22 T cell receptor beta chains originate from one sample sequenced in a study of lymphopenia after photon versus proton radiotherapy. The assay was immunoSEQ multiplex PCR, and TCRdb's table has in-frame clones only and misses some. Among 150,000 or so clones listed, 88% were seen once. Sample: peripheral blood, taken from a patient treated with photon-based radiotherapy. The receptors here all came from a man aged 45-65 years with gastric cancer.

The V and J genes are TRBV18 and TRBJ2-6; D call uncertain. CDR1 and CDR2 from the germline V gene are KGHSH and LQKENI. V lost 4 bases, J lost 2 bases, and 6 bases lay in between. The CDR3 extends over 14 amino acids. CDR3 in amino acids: CASSQAPGANVLTF. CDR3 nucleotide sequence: TGTGCCAGCTCACAGGCTCCTGGGGCCAACGTCCTGACTTTC.

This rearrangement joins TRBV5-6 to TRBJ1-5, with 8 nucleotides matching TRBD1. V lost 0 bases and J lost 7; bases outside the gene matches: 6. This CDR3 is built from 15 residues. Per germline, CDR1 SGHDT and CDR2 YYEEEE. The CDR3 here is CASSLGRGRLQPQHF. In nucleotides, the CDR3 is TGTGCCAGCAGCTTGGGCAGGGGGCGTCTGCAGCCCCAGCATTTT.

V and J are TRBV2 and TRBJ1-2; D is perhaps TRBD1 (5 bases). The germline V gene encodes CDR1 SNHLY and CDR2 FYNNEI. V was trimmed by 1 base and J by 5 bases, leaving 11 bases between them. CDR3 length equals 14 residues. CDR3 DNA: TGTGCCAGCAGTGAAGGGGGCAGGCCGTATGGCTACACCTTC. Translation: CASSEGGRPYGYTF.

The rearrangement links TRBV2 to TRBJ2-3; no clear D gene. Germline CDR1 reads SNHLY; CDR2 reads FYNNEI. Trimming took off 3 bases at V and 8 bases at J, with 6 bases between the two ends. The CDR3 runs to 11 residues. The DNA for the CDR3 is TGTGCCAGCAGTGAGCCCGGTACGCAGTATTTT. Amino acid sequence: CASSEPGTQYF. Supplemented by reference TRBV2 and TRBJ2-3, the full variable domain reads EPEVTQTPSHQVTQMGQEVILRCVPISNHLYFYWYRQILGQKVEFLVSFYNNEISEKSEIFDDQFSVERPDGSNFTLKIRSTKLEDSAMYFCASSEPGTQYFGPGTRLTVL.

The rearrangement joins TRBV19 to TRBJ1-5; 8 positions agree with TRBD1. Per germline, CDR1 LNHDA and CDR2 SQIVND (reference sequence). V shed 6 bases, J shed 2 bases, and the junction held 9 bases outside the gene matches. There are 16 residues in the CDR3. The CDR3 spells CASRATGDGGNQPQHF. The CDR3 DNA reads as TGTGCCAGTAGGGCGACAGGGGACGGAGGCAATCAGCCCCAGCATTTT.

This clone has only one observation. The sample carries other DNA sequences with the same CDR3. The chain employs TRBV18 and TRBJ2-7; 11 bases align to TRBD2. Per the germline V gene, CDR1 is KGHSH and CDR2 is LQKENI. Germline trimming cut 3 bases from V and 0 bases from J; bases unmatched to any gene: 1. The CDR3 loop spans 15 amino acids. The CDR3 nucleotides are TGTGCCAGCTCACCCACTAGCGGGAGCTCCTACGAGCAGTACTTC. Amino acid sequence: CASSPTSGSSYEQYF.

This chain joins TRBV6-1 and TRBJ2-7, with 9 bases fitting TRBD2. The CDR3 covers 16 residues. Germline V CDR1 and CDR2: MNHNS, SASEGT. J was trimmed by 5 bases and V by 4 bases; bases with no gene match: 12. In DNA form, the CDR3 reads TGTGCCAGCAGTGTCCTAGCGGGGCCCAGGGAACACGAGCAGTACTTC. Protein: CASSVLAGPREHEQYF.

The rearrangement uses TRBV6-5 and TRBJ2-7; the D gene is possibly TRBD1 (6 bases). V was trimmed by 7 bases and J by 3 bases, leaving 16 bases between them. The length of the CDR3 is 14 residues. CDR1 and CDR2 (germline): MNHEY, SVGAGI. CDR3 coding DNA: TGTGCCAGCAAACACGATGGGGGCGGCTACGAGCAGTACTTC. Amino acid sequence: CASKHDGGGYEQYF.

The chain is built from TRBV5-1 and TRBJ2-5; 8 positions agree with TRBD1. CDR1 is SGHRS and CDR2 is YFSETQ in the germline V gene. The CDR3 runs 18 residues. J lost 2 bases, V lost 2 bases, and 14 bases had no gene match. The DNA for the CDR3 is TGCGCCAGCAGCTTTAGACAGGGGCCGGTATACGGGCAAGAGACCCAGTACTTC. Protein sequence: CASSFRQGPVYGQETQYF.

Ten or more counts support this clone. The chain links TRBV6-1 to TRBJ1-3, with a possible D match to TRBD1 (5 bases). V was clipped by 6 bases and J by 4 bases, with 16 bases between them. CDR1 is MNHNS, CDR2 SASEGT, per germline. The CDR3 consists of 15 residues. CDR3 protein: CASRMGVDGGNTIYF. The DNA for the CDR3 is TGTGCCAGCAGGATGGGGGTTGACGGCGGAAACACCATATATTTT.

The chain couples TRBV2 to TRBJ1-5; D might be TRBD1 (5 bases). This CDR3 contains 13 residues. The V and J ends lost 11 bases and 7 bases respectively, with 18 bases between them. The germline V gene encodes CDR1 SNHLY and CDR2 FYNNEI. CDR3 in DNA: TGTGCCGGGAGCGAGGGACCAGTCCAGCCCCAGCATTTT. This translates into CAGSEGPVQPQHF.

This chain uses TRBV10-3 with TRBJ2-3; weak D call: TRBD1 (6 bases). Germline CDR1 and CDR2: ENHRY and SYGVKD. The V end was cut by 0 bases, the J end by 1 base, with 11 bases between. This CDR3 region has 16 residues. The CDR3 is CAISESSGARTDTQYF. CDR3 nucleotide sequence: TGTGCCATCAGTGAGTCTTCAGGGGCTCGCACAGATACGCAGTATTTT.

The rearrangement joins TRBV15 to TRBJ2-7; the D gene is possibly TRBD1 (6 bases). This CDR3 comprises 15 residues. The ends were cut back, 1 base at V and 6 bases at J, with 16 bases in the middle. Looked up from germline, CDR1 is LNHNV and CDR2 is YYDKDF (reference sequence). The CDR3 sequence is CATSRVRTANGEQYF. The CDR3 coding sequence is TGTGCCACCAGCAGAGTGCGGACAGCCAATGGCGAGCAGTACTTC.

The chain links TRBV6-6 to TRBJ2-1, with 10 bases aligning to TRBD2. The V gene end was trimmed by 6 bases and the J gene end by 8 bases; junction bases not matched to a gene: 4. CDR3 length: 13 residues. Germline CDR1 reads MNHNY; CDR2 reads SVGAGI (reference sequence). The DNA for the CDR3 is TGTGCCAGCAGGGAGCGGGAGGGGGATGAGCAGTTCTTC. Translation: CASREREGDEQFF.

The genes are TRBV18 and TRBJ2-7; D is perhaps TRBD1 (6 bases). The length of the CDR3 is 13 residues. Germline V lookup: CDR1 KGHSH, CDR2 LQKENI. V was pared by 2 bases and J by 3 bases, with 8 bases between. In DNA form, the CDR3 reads TGTGCCAGCTCACCAAACAGGGACTACGAGCAGTACTTC. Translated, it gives CASSPNRDYEQYF. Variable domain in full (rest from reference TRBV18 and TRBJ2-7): NAGVMQNPRHLVRRRGQEARLRCSPMKGHSHVYWYRQLPEEGLKFMVYLQKENIIDESGMPKERFSAEFPKEGPSILRIQQVVRGDSAAYFCASSPNRDYEQYFGPGTRLTVT.

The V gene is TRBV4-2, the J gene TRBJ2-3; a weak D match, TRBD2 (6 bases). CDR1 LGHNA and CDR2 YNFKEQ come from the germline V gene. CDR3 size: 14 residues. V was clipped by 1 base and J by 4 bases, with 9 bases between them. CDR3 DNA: TGTGCCAGCAGCCAAGGAGGAGGGGCAGATACGCAGTATTTT. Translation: CASSQGGGADTQYF.

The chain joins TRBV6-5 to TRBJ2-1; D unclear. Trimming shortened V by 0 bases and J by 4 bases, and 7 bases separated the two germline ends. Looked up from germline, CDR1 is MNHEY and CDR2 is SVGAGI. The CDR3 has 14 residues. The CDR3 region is CASSYSTVYNEQFF. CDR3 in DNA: TGTGCCAGCAGTTACTCTACGGTGTACAATGAGCAGTTCTTC.

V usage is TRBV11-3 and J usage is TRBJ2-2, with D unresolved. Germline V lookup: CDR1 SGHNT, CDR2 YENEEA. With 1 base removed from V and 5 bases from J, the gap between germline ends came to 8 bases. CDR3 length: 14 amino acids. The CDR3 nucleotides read TGTGCCAGCAGCTTAGCCCAAGAGACCGGGGAGCTGTTTTTT. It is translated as CASSLAQETGELFF.

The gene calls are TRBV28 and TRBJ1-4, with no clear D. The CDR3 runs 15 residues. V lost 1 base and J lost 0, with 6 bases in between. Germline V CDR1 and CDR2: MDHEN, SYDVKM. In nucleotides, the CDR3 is TGTGCCAGCAGTTTATTTACTGCAACTAATGAAAAACTGTTTTTT. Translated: CASSLFTATNEKLFF.

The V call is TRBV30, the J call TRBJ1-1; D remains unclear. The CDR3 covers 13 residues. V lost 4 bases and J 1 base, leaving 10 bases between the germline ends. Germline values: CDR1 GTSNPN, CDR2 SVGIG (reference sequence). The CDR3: CAWKLEGNTEAFF. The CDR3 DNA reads TGTGCCTGGAAGTTAGAAGGGAACACTGAAGCTTTCTTT.

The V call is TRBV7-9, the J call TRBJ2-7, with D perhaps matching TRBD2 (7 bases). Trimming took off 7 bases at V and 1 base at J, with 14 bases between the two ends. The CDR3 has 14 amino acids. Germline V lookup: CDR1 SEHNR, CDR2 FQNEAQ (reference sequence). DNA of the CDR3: TGTGCCAGCACCCTAGGGGGGGTATCCTACGAGCAGTACTTC. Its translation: CASTLGGVSYEQYF.

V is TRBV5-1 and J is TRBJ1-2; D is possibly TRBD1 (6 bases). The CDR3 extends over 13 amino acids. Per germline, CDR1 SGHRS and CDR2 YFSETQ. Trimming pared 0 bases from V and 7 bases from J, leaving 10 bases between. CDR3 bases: TGCGCCAGCAGCTTGGCAGGGGTAGGTGGCTACACCTTC. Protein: CASSLAGVGGYTF.